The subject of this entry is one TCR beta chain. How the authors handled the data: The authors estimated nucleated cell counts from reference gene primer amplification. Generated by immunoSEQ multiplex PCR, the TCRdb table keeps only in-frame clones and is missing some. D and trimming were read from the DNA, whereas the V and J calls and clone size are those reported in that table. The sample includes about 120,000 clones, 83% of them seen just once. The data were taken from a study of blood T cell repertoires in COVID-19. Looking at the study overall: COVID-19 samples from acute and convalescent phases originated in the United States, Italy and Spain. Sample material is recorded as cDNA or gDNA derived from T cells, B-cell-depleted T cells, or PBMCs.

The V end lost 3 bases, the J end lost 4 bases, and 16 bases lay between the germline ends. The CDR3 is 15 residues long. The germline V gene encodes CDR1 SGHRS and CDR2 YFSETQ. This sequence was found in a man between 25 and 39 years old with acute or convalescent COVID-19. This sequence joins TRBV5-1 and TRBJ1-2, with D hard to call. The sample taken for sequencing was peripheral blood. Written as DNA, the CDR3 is TGCGCCAGCAGCTCCGTCCCGGGAGCCTCCTATGGCTACACCTTC. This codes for CASSSVPGASYGYTF. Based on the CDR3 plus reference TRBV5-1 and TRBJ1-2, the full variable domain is KAGVTQTPRYLIKTRGQQVTLSCSPISGHRSVSWYQQTPGQGLQFLFEYFSETQRNKGNFPGRFSGRQFSNSRSEMNVSTLELGDSALYLCASSSVPGASYGYTFGSGTRLTVV.